This paragraph covers one T cell receptor (beta chain) sequence. This record belongs to a study of cytomegalovirus exposure and HLA in healthy donors. Sequencing used immunoSEQ multiplex PCR; TCRdb keeps in-frame clones, though not all of them. The sample lists over 65,000 clones, less than 95% occurring once. Germline assignment: CDR1 MNHNS and CDR2 SASEGT. V was cut by 8 bases and J by 2 bases, with 16 bases left in between. This CDR3 contains 15 residues. Sequencing was performed on PBMCs. The chain couples TRBV6-1 to TRBJ1-5, with D possibly matching TRBD1 (6 bases). The TCR was taken from a woman aged 18-29 years in good health and CMV-seropositive. CDR3 coding DNA: TGTGCCAGCTCGCAGGGGAAGGACCGCAATCAGCCCCAGCATTTT. Amino acids: CASSQGKDRNQPQHF.